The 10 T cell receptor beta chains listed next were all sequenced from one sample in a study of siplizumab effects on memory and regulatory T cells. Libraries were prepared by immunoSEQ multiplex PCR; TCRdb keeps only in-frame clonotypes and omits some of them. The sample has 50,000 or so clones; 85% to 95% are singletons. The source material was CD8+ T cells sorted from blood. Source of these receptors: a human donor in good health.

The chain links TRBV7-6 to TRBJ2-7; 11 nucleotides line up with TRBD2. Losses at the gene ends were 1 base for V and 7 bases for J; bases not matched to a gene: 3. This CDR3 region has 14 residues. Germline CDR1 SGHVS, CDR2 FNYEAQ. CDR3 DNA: TGTGCCAGCAGCTTAGAGGGACTAGCGGAAGAGCAGTACTTC. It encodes CASSLEGLAEEQYF.

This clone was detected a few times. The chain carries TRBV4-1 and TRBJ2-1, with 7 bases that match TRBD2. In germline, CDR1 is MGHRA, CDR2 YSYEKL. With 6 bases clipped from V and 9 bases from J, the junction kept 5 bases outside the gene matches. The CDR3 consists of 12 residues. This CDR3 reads CASRRESGEQFF. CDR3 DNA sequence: TGCGCCAGCAGGCGGGAGTCCGGTGAGCAGTTCTTC.

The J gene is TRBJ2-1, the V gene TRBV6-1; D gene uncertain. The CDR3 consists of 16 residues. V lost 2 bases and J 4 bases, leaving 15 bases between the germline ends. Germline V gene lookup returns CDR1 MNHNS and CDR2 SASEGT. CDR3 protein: CASSEPPGGEYNEQFF. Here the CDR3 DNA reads TGTGCCAGCAGTGAACCCCCGGGTGGGGAATACAATGAGCAGTTCTTC.

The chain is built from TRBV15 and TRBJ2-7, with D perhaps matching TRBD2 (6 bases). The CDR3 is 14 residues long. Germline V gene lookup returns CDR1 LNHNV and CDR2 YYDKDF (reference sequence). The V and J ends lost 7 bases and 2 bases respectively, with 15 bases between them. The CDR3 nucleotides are TGTGCCACCACCTCCGGGGACTTCCCCTACGAGCAGTACTTC. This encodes CATTSGDFPYEQYF.

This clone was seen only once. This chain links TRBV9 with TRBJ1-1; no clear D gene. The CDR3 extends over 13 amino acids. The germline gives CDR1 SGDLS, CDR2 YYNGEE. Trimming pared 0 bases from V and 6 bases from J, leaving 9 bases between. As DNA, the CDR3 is TGTGCCAGCAGCGTAGGACCGGCTCCTGAAGCTTTCTTT. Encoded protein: CASSVGPAPEAFF.

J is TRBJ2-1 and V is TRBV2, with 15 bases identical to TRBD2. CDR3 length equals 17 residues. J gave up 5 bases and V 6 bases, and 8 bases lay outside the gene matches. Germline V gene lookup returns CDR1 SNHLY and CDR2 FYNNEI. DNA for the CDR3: TGTGCCAGCAGAACCGGGACTAGCGGGAGGTATGACAATGAGCAGTTCTTC. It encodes CASRTGTSGRYDNEQFF.

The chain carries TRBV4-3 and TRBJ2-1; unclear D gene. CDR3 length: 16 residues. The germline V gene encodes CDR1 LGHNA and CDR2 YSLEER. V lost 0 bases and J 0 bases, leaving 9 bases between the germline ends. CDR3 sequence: CASSQDRWGSYNEQFF. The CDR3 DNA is TGCGCCAGCAGCCAAGATCGGTGGGGCTCCTACAATGAGCAGTTCTTC.

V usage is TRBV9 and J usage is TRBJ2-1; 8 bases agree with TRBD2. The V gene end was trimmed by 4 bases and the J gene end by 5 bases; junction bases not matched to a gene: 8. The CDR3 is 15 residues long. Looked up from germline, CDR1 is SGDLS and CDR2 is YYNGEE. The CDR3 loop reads CASSTGLVSNNEQFF. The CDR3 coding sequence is TGTGCCAGCAGCACGGGACTAGTAAGCAACAATGAGCAGTTCTTC.

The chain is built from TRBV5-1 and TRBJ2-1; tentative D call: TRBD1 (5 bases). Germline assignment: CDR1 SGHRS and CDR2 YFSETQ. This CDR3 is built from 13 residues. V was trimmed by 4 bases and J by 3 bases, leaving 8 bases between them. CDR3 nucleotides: TGCGCCAGCAGCGTCGACAGCTACAATGAGCAGTTCTTC. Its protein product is CASSVDSYNEQFF.

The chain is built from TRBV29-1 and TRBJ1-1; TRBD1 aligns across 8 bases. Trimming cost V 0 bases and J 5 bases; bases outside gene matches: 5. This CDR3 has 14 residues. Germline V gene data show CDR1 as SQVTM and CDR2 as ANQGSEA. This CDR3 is CSVEEQGAGTEAFF. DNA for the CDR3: TGCAGCGTTGAAGAGCAGGGGGCGGGTACTGAAGCTTTCTTT. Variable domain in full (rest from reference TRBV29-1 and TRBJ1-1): SAVISQKPSRDICQRGTSLTIQCQVDSQVTMMFWYRQQPGQSLTLIATANQGSEATYESGFVIDKFPISRPNLTFSTLTVSNMSPEDSSIYLCSVEEQGAGTEAFFGQGTRLTVV.